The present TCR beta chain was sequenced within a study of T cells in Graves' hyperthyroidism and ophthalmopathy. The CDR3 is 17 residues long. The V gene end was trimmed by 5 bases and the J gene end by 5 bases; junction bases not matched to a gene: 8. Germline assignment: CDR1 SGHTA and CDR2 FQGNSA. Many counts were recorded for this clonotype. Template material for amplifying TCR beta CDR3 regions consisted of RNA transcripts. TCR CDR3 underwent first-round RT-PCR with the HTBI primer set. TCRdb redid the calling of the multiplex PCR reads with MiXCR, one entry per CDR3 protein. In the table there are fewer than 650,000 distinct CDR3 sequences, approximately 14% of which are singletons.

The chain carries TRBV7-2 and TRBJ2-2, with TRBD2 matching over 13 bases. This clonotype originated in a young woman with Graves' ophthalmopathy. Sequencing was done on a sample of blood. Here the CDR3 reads CASSTGLAGAYTGELFF. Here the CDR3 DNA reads TGTGCCAGCAGCACCGGACTAGCGGGAGCCTATACCGGGGAGCTGTTTTTT.